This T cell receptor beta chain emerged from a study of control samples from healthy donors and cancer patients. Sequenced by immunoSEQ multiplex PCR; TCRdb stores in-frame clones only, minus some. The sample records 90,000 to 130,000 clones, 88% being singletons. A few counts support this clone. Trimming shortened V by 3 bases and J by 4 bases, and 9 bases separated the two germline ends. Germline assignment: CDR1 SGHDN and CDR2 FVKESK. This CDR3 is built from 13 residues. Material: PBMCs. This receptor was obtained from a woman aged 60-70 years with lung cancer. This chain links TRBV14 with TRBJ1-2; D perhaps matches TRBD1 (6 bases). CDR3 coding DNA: TGTGCCAGCAGCCAGCAGGGGATCTATGGCTACACCTTC. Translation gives CASSQQGIYGYTF. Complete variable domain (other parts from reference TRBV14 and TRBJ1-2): EAGVTQFPSHSVIEKGQTVTLRCDPISGHDNLYWYRRVMGKEIKFLLHFVKESKQDESGMPNNRFLAERTGGTYSTLKVQPAELEDSGVYFCASSQQGIYGYTFGSGTRLTVV.